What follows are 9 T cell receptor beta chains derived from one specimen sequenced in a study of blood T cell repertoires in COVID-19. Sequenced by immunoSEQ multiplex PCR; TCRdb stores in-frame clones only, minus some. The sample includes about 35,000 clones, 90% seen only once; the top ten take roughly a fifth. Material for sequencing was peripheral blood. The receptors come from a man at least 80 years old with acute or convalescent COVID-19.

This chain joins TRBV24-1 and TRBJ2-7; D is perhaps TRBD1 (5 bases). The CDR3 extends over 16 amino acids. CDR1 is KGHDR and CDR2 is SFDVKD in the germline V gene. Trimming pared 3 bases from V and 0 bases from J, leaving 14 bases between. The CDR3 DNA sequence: TGTGCCACCAGTGATGGGGCAGGTACGAGCTCCTACGAGCAGTACTTC. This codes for CATSDGAGTSSYEQYF.

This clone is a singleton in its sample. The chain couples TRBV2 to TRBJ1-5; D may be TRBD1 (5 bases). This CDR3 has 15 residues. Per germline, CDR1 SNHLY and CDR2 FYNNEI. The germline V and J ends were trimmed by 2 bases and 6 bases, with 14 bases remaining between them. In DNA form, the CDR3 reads TGTGCCAGCAGTGAATATGAGCTAAGGGGTCAGCCCCAGCATTTT. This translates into CASSEYELRGQPQHF.

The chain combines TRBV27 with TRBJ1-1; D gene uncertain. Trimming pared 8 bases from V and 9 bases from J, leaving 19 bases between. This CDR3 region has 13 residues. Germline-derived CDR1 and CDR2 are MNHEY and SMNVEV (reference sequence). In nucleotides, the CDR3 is TGTGCCAGCTCTGGTGGAAGAGGAATCCAAGCTTTCTTT. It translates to CASSGGRGIQAFF.

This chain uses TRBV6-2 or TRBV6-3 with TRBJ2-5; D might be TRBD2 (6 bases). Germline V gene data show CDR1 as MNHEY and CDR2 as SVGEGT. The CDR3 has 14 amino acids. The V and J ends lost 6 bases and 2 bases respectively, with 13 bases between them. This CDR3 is CASSPREHQETQYF. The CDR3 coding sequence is TGTGCCAGCAGCCCCCGGGAGCATCAAGAGACCCAGTACTTC.

This CDR3 reads CASSIARQASYGYTF. CDR3 coding DNA: TGTGCCAGTAGTATAGCTCGACAGGCTTCCTATGGCTACACCTTC. The rearrangement links TRBV19 to TRBJ1-2; perhaps TRBD1 as D (6 bases). Germline V CDR1 and CDR2: LNHDA, SQIVND (reference sequence). The CDR3 loop spans 15 amino acids. Trimming pared 1 base from V and 4 bases from J, leaving 13 bases between.

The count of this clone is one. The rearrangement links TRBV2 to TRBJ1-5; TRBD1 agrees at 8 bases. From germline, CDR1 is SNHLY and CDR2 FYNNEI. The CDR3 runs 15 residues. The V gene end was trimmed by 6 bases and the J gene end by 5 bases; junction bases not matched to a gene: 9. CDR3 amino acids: CASRARTGTDQPQHF. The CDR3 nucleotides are TGTGCCAGCAGGGCTAGGACAGGGACAGATCAGCCCCAGCATTTT.

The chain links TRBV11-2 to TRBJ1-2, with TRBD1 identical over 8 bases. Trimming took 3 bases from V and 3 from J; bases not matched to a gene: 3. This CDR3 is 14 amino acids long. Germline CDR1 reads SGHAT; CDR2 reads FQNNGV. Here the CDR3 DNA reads TGTGCCAGCAGCTTCGGGACAGGCGACTATGGCTACACCTTC. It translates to CASSFGTGDYGYTF.

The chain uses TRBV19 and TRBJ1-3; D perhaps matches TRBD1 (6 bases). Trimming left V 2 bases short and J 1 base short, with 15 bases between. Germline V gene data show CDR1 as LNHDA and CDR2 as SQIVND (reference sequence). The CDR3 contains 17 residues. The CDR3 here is CASSITGGPTSGNTIYF. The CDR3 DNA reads TGTGCCAGTAGTATAACTGGGGGCCCGACGTCTGGAAACACCATATATTTT.

This CDR3 reads CASSPSQGLGGYTF. The DNA of the CDR3 is TGTGCCAGCTCACCATCACAGGGGCTGGGCGGCTACACCTTC. V usage is TRBV18 and J usage is TRBJ1-2; 7 positions agree with TRBD1. The CDR3 runs 14 residues. V was clipped by 2 bases and J by 8 bases; unmatched bases: 8. The germline V gene has CDR1 KGHSH and CDR2 LQKENI. Using reference TRBV18 and TRBJ1-2 for the parts outside the CDR3, the full variable domain is NAGVMQNPRHLVRRRGQEARLRCSPMKGHSHVYWYRQLPEEGLKFMVYLQKENIIDESGMPKERFSAEFPKEGPSILRIQQVVRGDSAAYFCASSPSQGLGGYTFGSGTRLTVV.